This T cell receptor (beta chain) was identified during a study of blood T cell repertoires in COVID-19. This CDR3 is 13 amino acids long. The junction had 1 base not matched to a gene; V was cut back by 4 bases and J by 1 base. Germline V gene sequence: CDR1 SGHRS, CDR2 YFSETQ. Libraries were prepared by immunoSEQ multiplex PCR; TCRdb keeps only in-frame clonotypes and omits some of them. The sample contains about 170,000 clones, roughly nine tenths of which appear only once. This clone was found once. This TCR derives from a man in his sixties or seventies with acute or convalescent COVID-19. The rearrangement uses TRBV5-1 and TRBJ2-5, with 7 bases aligning to TRBD1. Source material: peripheral blood. The DNA of the CDR3 is TGCGCCAGCAGCGGGACAGTCCAAGAGACCCAGTACTTC. The encoded protein is CASSGTVQETQYF.